This T cell receptor (beta chain) was obtained from a study of T-cell memory formation after mild COVID-19. Study results and caveats: Confirmation of SARS-CoV-2 specificity was lacking for second-wave clones peaking day 37.

This clonotype was recorded once. Its target is unknown. The germline CDR1 and CDR2 sequences are MNHEY and SVGEGT. CDR3 length: 16 amino acids. Trimming removed 0 bases at V and 4 bases at J, with 12 bases between. TCRdb re-derived calls from the 5' RACE reads in MiXCR, one entry per CDR3 protein. The table shows 470,000 or so distinct CDR3 sequences, with under 20% occurring only once. This clonotype originated in a young man who had mild COVID-19 (a few samples of this study predate the infection). Cell type and time point are not known. Sequencing was performed on PBMCs or a T cell subset sorted from them (not recorded which). The V call is TRBV6-2 or TRBV6-3, the J call TRBJ2-2, with D possibly TRBD2 on 6 matching bases. The CDR3 sequence is CASSYSFRDSTGELFF. The CDR3 DNA is TGTGCCAGCAGTTACTCCTTCCGGGACTCCACCGGGGAGCTGTTTTTT.